One and the same sample provided the 13 T cell receptor beta chains below, sequenced in a study of CD8+CD57+ T cells in acquired aplastic anemia. Profiling that covered TCR beta VDJ and CDR3 relied on genomic DNA as its template. A single record per CDR3 protein comes from TCRdb applying MiXCR to the reads. Of more than 250,000 distinct CDR3 sequences in the sample, approximately 80% were seen once. Only patients with CD8+CD57+ cell expansion on flow cytometry were chosen for sequencing. Sequenced material: sorted CD4+, CD8+, or CD8+CD57+ T cells (not recorded which) from PBMCs. The source is a human donor with aplastic anemia.

About this clonotype: Because the CDR3 is missing its conserved closing phenylalanine or tryptophan, this is likely a read error. The limits of the CDR3 on the DNA are not certain, so only TCRdb's listed CDR3 is given. This chain links TRBV9 with TRBJ1-2. A total of 13 residues make up the CDR3, ends included. Germline-derived CDR1 and CDR2 are SGDLS and YYNGEE. CDR3 loop: CASSQGGESRNTL.

Remarks on this clonotype: No conserved phenylalanine or tryptophan ends this CDR3, so it is likely a read error. The limits of the CDR3 on the DNA are not certain, so only TCRdb's listed CDR3 is given. This chain joins TRBV2 and TRBJ2-6; the table's D gene call, TRBD2, was not cross checked with the DNA. Termini included, the CDR3 measures 16 amino acids. Germline CDR1 is SNHLY and CDR2 is FYNNEI. The CDR3 reads CASSLAGTDTQYVLTV.

This chain joins TRBV7-6 and TRBJ1-2, with a possible D match to TRBD1 (5 bases). The germline gives CDR1 SGHVS, CDR2 FNYEAQ. The CDR3 has 16 residues. The V end lost 7 bases, the J end lost 8 bases, and 26 bases lay between the germline ends. CDR3 nucleotide sequence: TGTGCCAGCACCCTGGAGAGGGACGCCCTCGTGTCCGGCTACACCTTC. Translating gives CASTLERDALVSGYTF.

Concerning this clonotype itself: Mismatch with germline at one junction end may stem from a read error. The chain couples TRBV2 to TRBJ2-3, with D unresolved. The germline V gene encodes CDR1 SNHLY and CDR2 FYNNEI. There are 13 residues in the CDR3. CDR3 loop: CASSVLDLDTQYF. CDR3 bases: TGTGCCAGCAGTGTTTTAGACCTAGATACGCAGTACTTT.

The table lists this clonotype with a count of one. In this CDR3 the conserved last residue, phenylalanine or tryptophan, is missing, so a read error is likely. It is unclear where the CDR3 begins or ends on the DNA, so no DNA is shown, and the CDR3 is as TCRdb lists it. The V and J genes are TRBV7-9 and TRBJ2-3. 13 amino acids form the CDR3, both terminal residues included. Germline CDR1 is SEHNR and CDR2 is FQNEAQ (reference sequence). CDR3 loop: CASGFERTDARYY.

With regard to this clonotype: A read error may produce the germline difference seen at one junction end. The V call is TRBV15, the J call TRBJ1-6, with TRBD1 as a possible D gene (6 bases). Germline V gene data show CDR1 as LNHNV and CDR2 as YYDKDF (reference sequence). There are 14 residues in the CDR3. The CDR3 DNA reads TGTGCCAGCAGCTCGGACAGTGGGCATGAGCCCCACCACTTT. It encodes CASSSDSGHEPHHF.

A note on this clonotype: The DNA is left out, because the CDR3 cannot be placed on it with certainty; the CDR3 is given as TCRdb lists it. The chain is built from TRBV7-6 and TRBJ1-1; TRBD1 is taken as the D call from the table, unchecked against the DNA. CDR1 is SGHVS and CDR2 is FNYEAQ in the germline V gene. Termini included, the CDR3 measures 15 amino acids. The chain's CDR3 is CASTWADEQYFGPFF.

V gene TRBV7-2 combines with J gene TRBJ2-3; no firm D call. Germline lookup yields CDR1 SGHTA and CDR2 FQGNSA. V dropped 2 bases and J dropped 0 bases, with 12 bases sitting between them. The CDR3 runs to 16 residues. The chain's CDR3 is CASSLIPVSSTDTQYF. CDR3 sequence (DNA): TGTGCCAGCAGCTTAATTCCTGTTTCTAGCACAGATACGCAGTATTTT. Combining the CDR3 with reference TRBV7-2 and TRBJ2-3 gives the whole variable domain GAGVSQSPSNKVTEKGKDVELRCDPISGHTALYWYRQSLGQGLEFLIYFQGNSAPDKSGLPSDRFSAERTGGSVSTLTIQRTQQEDSAVYLCASSLIPVSSTDTQYFGPGTRLTVL.

V usage is TRBV7-4 and J usage is TRBJ1-1; D remains ambiguous. CDR3 length: 15 amino acids. CDR1 SGHVT and CDR2 SQSDAQ come from the germline V gene. V was trimmed by 6 bases and J by 14 bases, leaving 28 bases between them. The CDR3 DNA is TGTGCCAGCAGTGTAGTGGTTACGGGCAGTACGTCAGCCTTCTTT. As protein: CASSVVVTGSTSAFF.

Worth noting for this clonotype: The conserved phenylalanine or tryptophan normally closing the CDR3 is absent here, so this likely arose from a read error. The DNA is omitted, as the CDR3 cannot be located on it reliably, and the CDR3 follows TCRdb's listing. The J gene is TRBJ2-4, the V gene TRBV7-9. The germline V gene encodes CDR1 SEHNR and CDR2 FQNEAQ (reference sequence). The CDR3 length is 12 residues, termini included. CDR3 loop: CASSGAGSYGYN.

The J gene is TRBJ1-2, the V gene TRBV20-1; D is uncertain. The length of the CDR3 is 10 residues. The germline V gene has CDR1 DFQATT and CDR2 SNEGSKA (reference sequence). Trimming removed 1 base at V and 7 bases at J, with 4 bases between. The CDR3 nucleotides are TGCAGTGCTAGAGGTGGTGGCTACACCTTC. As protein: CSARGGGYTF.

As regards this clonotype: The CDR3 end shows no conserved phenylalanine or tryptophan, and so a read error is likely. Because the CDR3's place on the DNA is in doubt, the DNA is left out and the CDR3 is given as listed by TCRdb. The chain combines TRBV19 with TRBJ1-5; TRBD1 is taken as the D call from the table, unchecked against the DNA. A total of 15 residues make up the CDR3, ends included. CDR1 and CDR2 (germline): LNHDA, SQIVND (reference sequence). The CDR3 protein is CASSIRSTWVPAPHY.

This clonotype was detected ten times or more. J is TRBJ1-1 and V is TRBV9; a possible D gene is TRBD1 (5 bases). Germline V gene sequence: CDR1 SGDLS, CDR2 YYNGEE. The CDR3 totals 14 residues. V lost 3 bases and J 4 bases, leaving 13 bases between the germline ends. CDR3 in DNA: TGTGCCAGCAGCGCCCAGACAGCTGGCACTGAAGCTTTCTTT. Residues: CASSAQTAGTEAFF.